This TCR beta chain was sequenced during a study of PD-L1 blockade in urothelial cancer. Study background: Males with bladder-origin urothelial cancer constituted twenty-five of 29 patients.

Synthetically made TCR analog templates were put into each PCR as spikes. Sequencing was performed with immunoSEQ multiplex PCR; in TCRdb, only in-frame clones are kept and a portion is missing. The data hold 30,000 to 40,000 clones, with about 82% observed a single time. Time point defined: pretreatment peripheral blood. For each patient, 1 to 8 samples were obtained, pretreatment and on-treatment. The CDR3 has 18 residues. The receptor comes from a man older than 75 with urothelial cancer. The sample was PBMCs, taken around atezolizumab (anti-PD-L1) treatment. The chain couples TRBV21-1 to TRBJ1-1. TRBV21-1 is designated a pseudogene. In nucleotides, the CDR3 is TGTGCCAGCAGCAAAGACCGGGGGGACATCGATTGGGACACTGAAGCTTTCTTT. Its protein product is CASSKDRGDIDWDTEAFF.